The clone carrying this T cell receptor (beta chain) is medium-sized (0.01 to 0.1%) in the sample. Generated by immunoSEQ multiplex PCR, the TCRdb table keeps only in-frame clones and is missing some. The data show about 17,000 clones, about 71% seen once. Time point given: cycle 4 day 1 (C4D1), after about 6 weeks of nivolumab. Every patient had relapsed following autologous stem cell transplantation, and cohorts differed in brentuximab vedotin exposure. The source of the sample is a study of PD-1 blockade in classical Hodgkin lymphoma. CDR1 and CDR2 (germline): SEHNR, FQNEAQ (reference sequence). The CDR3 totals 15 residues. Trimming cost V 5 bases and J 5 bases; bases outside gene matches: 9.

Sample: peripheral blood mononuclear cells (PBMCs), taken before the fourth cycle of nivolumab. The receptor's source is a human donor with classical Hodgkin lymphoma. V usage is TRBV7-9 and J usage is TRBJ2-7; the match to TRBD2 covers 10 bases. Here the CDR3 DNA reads TGTGCCAGCAGCCCCGAAGGGCTAGCGGGAGACGAGCAGTACTTC. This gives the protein CASSPEGLAGDEQYF.